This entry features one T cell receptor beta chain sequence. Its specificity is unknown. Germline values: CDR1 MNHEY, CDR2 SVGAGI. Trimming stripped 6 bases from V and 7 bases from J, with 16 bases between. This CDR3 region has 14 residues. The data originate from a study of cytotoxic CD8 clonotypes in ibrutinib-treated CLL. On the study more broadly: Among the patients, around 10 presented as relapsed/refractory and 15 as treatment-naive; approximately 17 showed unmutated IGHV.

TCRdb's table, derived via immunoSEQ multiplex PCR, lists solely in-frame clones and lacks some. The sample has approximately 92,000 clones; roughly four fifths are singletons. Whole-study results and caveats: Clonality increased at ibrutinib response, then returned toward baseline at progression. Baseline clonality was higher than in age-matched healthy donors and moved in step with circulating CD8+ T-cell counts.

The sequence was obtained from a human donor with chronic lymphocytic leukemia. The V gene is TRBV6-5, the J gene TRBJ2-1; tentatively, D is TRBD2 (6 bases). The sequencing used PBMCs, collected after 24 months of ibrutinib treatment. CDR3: CASSLTSPGNEQFF. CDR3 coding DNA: TGTGCCAGCAGCCTTACTAGCCCAGGTAATGAGCAGTTCTTC.